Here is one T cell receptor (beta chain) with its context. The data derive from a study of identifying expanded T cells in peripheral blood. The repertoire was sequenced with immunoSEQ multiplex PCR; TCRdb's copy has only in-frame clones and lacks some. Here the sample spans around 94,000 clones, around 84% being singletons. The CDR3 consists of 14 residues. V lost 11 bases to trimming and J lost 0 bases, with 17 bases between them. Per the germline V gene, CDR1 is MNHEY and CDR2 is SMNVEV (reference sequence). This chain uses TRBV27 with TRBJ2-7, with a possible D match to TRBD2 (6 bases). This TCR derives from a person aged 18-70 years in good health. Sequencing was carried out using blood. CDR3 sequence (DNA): TGTGCCTCACGGAGGGCGGGGAGCTCCTACGAGCAGTACTTC. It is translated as CASRRAGSSYEQYF.